The 3 T cell receptor beta chains given below trace back to one sample, sequenced in a study of T cells in Graves' hyperthyroidism and ophthalmopathy. The source material, RNA transcripts, was used to amplify TCR beta CDR3 regions. Initially, a first-round RT-PCR of the TCR CDR3 employed the HTBI primer set. TCRdb re-analysed the multiplex PCR reads in MiXCR, keeping a single row per CDR3 protein. The sample lists about 570,000 distinct CDR3 sequences, around 45% occurring once. Sequenced material: peripheral blood or thyroid tissue (not recorded which). These receptors originate from an adult woman with Graves' disease, either hyperthyroidism or ophthalmopathy (not recorded which).

About this clonotype: Germline and junction disagree at one end, which may indicate a read error. This sequence joins TRBV7-9 and TRBJ2-5; D is unresolved. Germline V gives CDR1 SEHNR, CDR2 FQNEAQ (reference sequence). The CDR3 covers 10 residues. CDR3 DNA sequence: TGTGCCAGCAGCTTGGACGGGTTGGTCTTC. Encoded protein: CASSLDGLVF. Together with reference TRBV7-9 and TRBJ2-5, the CDR3 gives the full variable domain: DTGVSQNPRHKITKRGQNVTFRCDPISEHNRLYWYRQTLGQGPEFLTYFQNEAQLEKSRLLSDRFSAERPKGSFSTLEIQRTEQGDSAMYLCASSLDGLVFGPGTRLLVL.

This clonotype was seen at least ten times. V usage is TRBV4-1 and J usage is TRBJ1-2; D possibly corresponds to TRBD1 (5 bases). Trimming cost V 0 bases and J 3 bases, with 8 bases left between them. Germline V gives CDR1 MGHRA, CDR2 YSYEKL. The CDR3 consists of 14 residues. This chain's CDR3 is CASSQESGYYGYTF. DNA for the CDR3: TGCGCCAGCAGCCAAGAATCAGGGTACTATGGCTACACCTTC.

The chain's CDR3 is CASSQGDLSEAFF. The CDR3 DNA sequence: TGTGCCAGCAGCCAAGGCGATCTATCCGAGGCTTTCTTT. The genes are TRBV4-2 and TRBJ1-1, with D hard to call. The CDR3 has 13 amino acids. Trimming stripped 1 base from V and 11 bases from J, with 14 bases between. Germline V gene data show CDR1 as LGHNA and CDR2 as YNFKEQ.